Below, 29 T cell receptor beta chains from the same sample are listed, as sequenced in a study of blood T cell repertoires in COVID-19. Some clones are missing from TCRdb's copy, which holds only in-frame ones; the method was immunoSEQ multiplex PCR. Here the sample spans around 340,000 clones, 83% being singletons. Material: peripheral blood. The source of these receptors is a young man with active or convalescent COVID-19.

The chain uses TRBV18 and TRBJ1-3, with D tentatively TRBD1 (6 bases). Germline V gene sequence: CDR1 KGHSH, CDR2 LQKENI. Trimming shortened V by 5 bases and J by 2 bases, and 16 bases separated the two germline ends. This CDR3 spans 16 amino acids. This chain's CDR3 is CASSERTGLPGNTIYF. CDR3 in DNA: TGTGCCAGCTCAGAGCGAACAGGGCTGCCTGGAAACACCATATATTTT.

The chain joins TRBV9 to TRBJ2-3, with 12 bases matching TRBD2. The CDR3 loop spans 16 amino acids. V lost 3 bases to trimming and J lost 3 bases; unmatched junction nucleotides: 5. CDR1 SGDLS and CDR2 YYNGEE come from the germline V gene. The CDR3 region is CASSAQLAGGTDTQYF. The CDR3 DNA follows: TGTGCCAGCAGCGCCCAACTAGCGGGGGGAACAGATACGCAGTATTTT.

V gene TRBV6-4 combines with J gene TRBJ2-1, with 8 bases aligning to TRBD2. Germline loops: CDR1 MRHNA, CDR2 SNTAGT. There are 16 residues in the CDR3. Unmatched junction bases numbered 13, after V lost 3 bases and J lost 9 bases. The CDR3 DNA follows: TGTGCCAGCAGTGATACAGCGGGAGTGGGTTGGGGTGAGCAGTTCTTC. Amino acid sequence: CASSDTAGVGWGEQFF.

The table lists this clone with a count of one. J is TRBJ2-1 and V is TRBV5-4, with 11 bases fitting TRBD2. The CDR3 has 15 amino acids. V lost 3 bases to trimming and J lost 9 bases; unmatched junction nucleotides: 8. Per the germline V gene, CDR1 is SGHNT and CDR2 is YYREEE (reference sequence). The CDR3 loop is CASSSMVLAGGEQFF. CDR3 nucleotides: TGTGCCAGCAGCTCTATGGTCCTAGCGGGGGGTGAGCAGTTCTTC.

The chain links TRBV6-5 to TRBJ2-1; tentatively, D is TRBD1 (6 bases). The CDR3 runs to 15 residues. Germline loops: CDR1 MNHEY, CDR2 SVGAGI. Trimming took 7 bases from V and 6 from J, leaving 19 bases between them. The CDR3 nucleotides read TGTGCCAGCACCGCTGACAGGTCACTAAGCAATGAGCAGTTCTTC. This encodes CASTADRSLSNEQFF.

The chain is built from TRBV5-6 and TRBJ2-7; unclear D gene. CDR3 length equals 11 residues. Trimming shortened V by 0 bases and J by 6 bases, and 4 bases separated the two germline ends. The germline gives CDR1 SGHDT, CDR2 YYEEEE. This chain's CDR3 is CASSLGAEQYF. The CDR3 nucleotides read TGTGCCAGCAGCTTGGGCGCCGAGCAGTACTTC.

The chain joins TRBV18 to TRBJ1-1; no clear D gene. V was clipped by 4 bases and J by 5 bases, with 14 bases between them. In germline, CDR1 is KGHSH, CDR2 LQKENI. The CDR3 has 14 amino acids. The CDR3 protein is CASSLRRSGTEAFF. DNA for the CDR3: TGTGCCAGCTCACTCAGGAGGTCGGGGACTGAAGCTTTCTTT.

The chain combines TRBV6-2 or TRBV6-3 with TRBJ2-1; tentatively, D is TRBD2 (5 bases). Germline V gene data show CDR1 as MNHEY and CDR2 as SVGEGT. V shed 2 bases and J shed 4 bases, with 12 bases lying between them. The CDR3 runs to 15 residues. The CDR3 DNA sequence: TGTGCCAGCAGTTACGCGGGCACGGGGTACAATGAGCAGTTCTTC. This gives the protein CASSYAGTGYNEQFF.

This clone was seen once. The chain uses TRBV4-3 and TRBJ2-7; no firm D call. Trimming took off 0 bases at V and 4 bases at J, with 13 bases between the two ends. The CDR3 is 15 amino acids. CDR1 and CDR2 from the germline V gene are LGHNA and YSLEER. CDR3 bases: TGCGCCAGCAGCCAAGAGCAAAACCCTCGGTACGAGCAGTACTTC. Amino acid sequence: CASSQEQNPRYEQYF.

This clone has a handful of counts. The rearrangement joins TRBV28 to TRBJ2-7, with D possibly matching TRBD1 (6 bases). The ends were cut back, 4 bases at V and 12 bases at J, with 10 bases in the middle. CDR3 length: 10 residues. The germline V gene encodes CDR1 MDHEN and CDR2 SYDVKM. CDR3 region: CASSSDRLYF. CDR3 nucleotide sequence: TGTGCCAGCAGTTCGGACAGATTGTACTTC.

The rearrangement uses TRBV4-1 and TRBJ2-1; no clear D. In germline, CDR1 is MGHRA, CDR2 YSYEKL. The CDR3 covers 13 residues. V lost 1 base and J 3 bases, leaving 4 bases between the germline ends. This CDR3 reads CASSQVLYNEQFF. CDR3 coding DNA: TGCGCCAGCAGCCAAGTACTCTACAATGAGCAGTTCTTC.

The rearrangement links TRBV4-1 to TRBJ2-1, with D tentatively TRBD1 (7 bases). The CDR3 consists of 16 residues. The V gene's germline CDR1 is MGHRA and CDR2 YSYEKL. Trimming stripped 4 bases from V and 3 bases from J, with 16 bases between. DNA of the CDR3: TGCGCCAGCAGCCGGAGGGGGACAGCAGACTACAATGAGCAGTTCTTC. Translated: CASSRRGTADYNEQFF.

V and J are TRBV30 and TRBJ2-7; the D gene is possibly TRBD1 (6 bases). The CDR3 totals 12 residues. V was cut by 3 bases and J by 7 bases, with 13 bases left in between. Germline V gene lookup returns CDR1 GTSNPN and CDR2 SVGIG (reference sequence). The CDR3 nucleotides read TGTGCCTGGAGGGACAGCTGGAGTGAGCAGTACTTC. Translation: CAWRDSWSEQYF.

The CDR3 sequence: CASTTGDTGELFF. DNA of the CDR3: TGTGCCAGTACGACAGGGGACACCGGGGAGCTGTTTTTT. The chain combines TRBV18 with TRBJ2-2; 8 bases agree with TRBD1. Losses at the gene ends were 9 bases for V and 3 bases for J; bases not matched to a gene: 3. The CDR3 spans 13 residues. Germline CDR1 reads KGHSH; CDR2 reads LQKENI.

The V gene is TRBV5-6, the J gene TRBJ1-6; 7 nucleotides match TRBD1. The CDR3 contains 14 residues. Looked up from germline, CDR1 is SGHDT and CDR2 is YYEEEE. The V segment lost 4 bases and the J segment 7 bases; nucleotides outside the gene matches: 5. The CDR3 here is CASSASDRNSPLHF. The CDR3 DNA sequence: TGTGCCAGCAGCGCGTCGGACAGGAATTCACCCCTCCACTTT.

The chain joins TRBV27 to TRBJ1-1; 11 bases agree with TRBD1. J gave up 5 bases and V 5 bases, and 19 bases lay outside the gene matches. Germline V gives CDR1 MNHEY, CDR2 SMNVEV (reference sequence). The CDR3 has 19 residues. CDR3 coding DNA: TGTGCCAGCAGTCCCCCTCCTTCCGGGACAGGGGGTATTTGGACTGAAGCTTTCTTT. It codes for CASSPPPSGTGGIWTEAFF.

This chain joins TRBV12-3 or TRBV12-4 and TRBJ1-2; D gene uncertain. V was clipped by 4 bases and J by 7 bases, with 10 bases between them. The CDR3 is made up of 12 amino acids. CDR3 amino acids: CASSSPGGGYTF. The CDR3 DNA is TGTGCCAGCAGTTCTCCAGGTGGTGGCTACACCTTC.

This chain links TRBV7-9 with TRBJ1-2; 9 nucleotides agree with TRBD1. CDR1 SEHNR and CDR2 FQNEAQ come from the germline V gene (reference sequence). There are 16 residues in the CDR3. Germline trimming cut 5 bases from V and 4 bases from J; bases unmatched to any gene: 11. For the CDR3, the DNA is TGTGCCAGCAGCCTCGAAACAGGGGGCCTGGCCTATGGCTACACCTTC. This encodes CASSLETGGLAYGYTF. Full variable domain (remainder filled in from reference TRBV7-9 and TRBJ1-2): DTGVSQNPRHKITKRGQNVTFRCDPISEHNRLYWYRQTLGQGPEFLTYFQNEAQLEKSRLLSDRFSAERPKGSFSTLEIQRTEQGDSAMYLCASSLETGGLAYGYTFGSGTRLTVV.

The chain joins TRBV27 to TRBJ2-2, with 9 bases lining up with TRBD2. The germline V gene encodes CDR1 MNHEY and CDR2 SMNVEV (reference sequence). This CDR3 comprises 17 residues. V lost 2 bases to trimming and J lost 7 bases; unmatched junction nucleotides: 11. CDR3 sequence (DNA): TGTGCCAGCAGTTTACCCAGCCGGACTAGCGATGGCGGGGAGCTGTTTTTT. Amino acid sequence: CASSLPSRTSDGGELFF.

This clone was observed a single time. The CDR3 protein is CASSPPGLAANTGELFF. CDR3 DNA sequence: TGTGCCAGCAGCCCGCCCGGACTAGCGGCGAACACCGGGGAGCTGTTTTTT. V gene TRBV7-9 combines with J gene TRBJ2-2, with 10 bases matching TRBD2. The CDR3 spans 17 residues. With 5 bases clipped from V and 0 bases from J, the junction kept 6 bases outside the gene matches. CDR1 is SEHNR, CDR2 FQNEAQ, per germline (reference sequence).

The chain couples TRBV6-1 to TRBJ2-1; 9 nucleotides agree with TRBD2. J lost 4 bases, V lost 3 bases, and 7 bases had no gene match. The germline gives CDR1 MNHNS, CDR2 SASEGT. This CDR3 is 16 amino acids long. The CDR3 DNA follows: TGTGCCAGCAGTGATTGGGTGCGGGAGGGGTACAATGAGCAGTTCTTC. Protein product: CASSDWVREGYNEQFF.

This clone was observed a few times. The gene calls are TRBV7-2 and TRBJ2-7, with D possibly matching TRBD2 (5 bases). There are 13 residues in the CDR3. Between the trimmed V and J ends, which lost 4 bases and 5 bases, there was a span of 12 bases. CDR1 SGHTA and CDR2 FQGNSA come from the germline V gene. DNA for the CDR3: TGTGCCAGCAGCTGGACTGACCTCGACGAGCAGTACTTC. Amino acids: CASSWTDLDEQYF. The full variable domain, its missing parts supplied by reference TRBV7-2 and TRBJ2-7, is GAGVSQSPSNKVTEKGKDVELRCDPISGHTALYWYRQSLGQGLEFLIYFQGNSAPDKSGLPSDRFSAERTGGSVSTLTIQRTQQEDSAVYLCASSWTDLDEQYFGPGTRLTVT.

The rearrangement uses TRBV6-5 and TRBJ1-1, with no clear D. Germline V CDR1 and CDR2: MNHEY, SVGAGI. Trimming left V 7 bases short and J 0 bases short, with 12 bases between. This CDR3 is built from 14 residues. The CDR3 loop reads CASNGRAMNTEAFF. The DNA for the CDR3 is TGTGCCAGCAACGGGAGGGCTATGAACACTGAAGCTTTCTTT.

The V call is TRBV7-9, the J call TRBJ1-6, with 10 bases fitting TRBD1. The length of the CDR3 is 13 residues. Germline lookup yields CDR1 SEHNR and CDR2 FQNEAQ (reference sequence). With V trimmed by 6 bases and J by 10 bases, 3 bases remained unmatched. The CDR3 DNA follows: TGTGCCAGCAGGGGGACAGGGGAATCACCCCTCCACTTT. As protein: CASRGTGESPLHF. Full variable domain (rest looked up from reference TRBV7-9 and TRBJ1-6): DTGVSQNPRHKITKRGQNVTFRCDPISEHNRLYWYRQTLGQGPEFLTYFQNEAQLEKSRLLSDRFSAERPKGSFSTLEIQRTEQGDSAMYLCASRGTGESPLHFGNGTRLTVT.

The chain uses TRBV20-1 and TRBJ1-5; D unclear. Between the trimmed V and J ends, which lost 2 bases and 16 bases, there was a span of 12 bases. Germline V gene lookup returns CDR1 DFQATT and CDR2 SNEGSKA (reference sequence). The CDR3 is 10 amino acids. The CDR3 nucleotides read TGCAGTGCTAGACCGTCGCGGTTACATTTT. Translating it yields CSARPSRLHF.

V gene TRBV7-8 combines with J gene TRBJ2-1; D is unresolved. The germline gives CDR1 SGHVS, CDR2 FQNEAQ. This CDR3 comprises 12 residues. Trimming left V 5 bases short and J 11 bases short, with 13 bases between. For the CDR3, the DNA is TGTGCCAGCAGCCTCCTGGGTGACAAGCAGTTCTTC. Protein: CASSLLGDKQFF.

V gene TRBV7-2 combines with J gene TRBJ1-5, with D unclear. Per germline, CDR1 SGHTA and CDR2 FQGNSA. V was trimmed by 3 bases and J by 2 bases, leaving 8 bases between them. The CDR3 totals 14 residues. The CDR3 region has the DNA TGTGCCAGCAGCTTGGCACACCGCAATCAGCCCCAGCATTTT. Translating it yields CASSLAHRNQPQHF. Combining the CDR3 with reference TRBV7-2 and TRBJ1-5 gives the whole variable domain GAGVSQSPSNKVTEKGKDVELRCDPISGHTALYWYRQSLGQGLEFLIYFQGNSAPDKSGLPSDRFSAERTGGSVSTLTIQRTQQEDSAVYLCASSLAHRNQPQHFGDGTRLSIL.

The gene calls are TRBV4-3 and TRBJ2-2; TRBD2 is a possible D gene (6 bases). The V end lost 8 bases, the J end lost 4 bases, and 14 bases lay between the germline ends. This CDR3 is 14 amino acids long. Germline CDR1 and CDR2: LGHNA and YSLEER. Here the CDR3 reads CASRPDYSTGELFF. The CDR3 nucleotides are TGCGCCAGCCGACCGGACTATAGCACCGGGGAGCTGTTTTTT.

The rearrangement uses TRBV11-2 and TRBJ2-1; the D gene is possibly TRBD2 (5 bases). Germline V CDR1 and CDR2: SGHAT, FQNNGV. The CDR3 runs 15 residues. Trimming took 2 bases from V and 3 from J, leaving 11 bases between them. DNA for the CDR3: TGTGCCAGCAGCTTAATTAGGACTGTCTACAATGAGCAGTTCTTC. Protein sequence: CASSLIRTVYNEQFF.